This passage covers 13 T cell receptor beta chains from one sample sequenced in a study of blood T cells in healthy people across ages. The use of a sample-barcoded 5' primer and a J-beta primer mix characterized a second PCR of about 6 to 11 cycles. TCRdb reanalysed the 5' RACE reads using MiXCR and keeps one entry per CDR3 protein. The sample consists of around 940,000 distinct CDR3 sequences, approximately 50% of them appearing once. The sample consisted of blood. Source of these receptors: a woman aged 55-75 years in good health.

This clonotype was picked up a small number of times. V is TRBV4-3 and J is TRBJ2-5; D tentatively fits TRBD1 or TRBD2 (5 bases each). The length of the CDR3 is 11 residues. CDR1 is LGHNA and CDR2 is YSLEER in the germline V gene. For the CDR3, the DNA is TGCGCGCCCGGGGCGGCCGAGACCCAGTACTTC. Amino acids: CAPGAAETQYF.

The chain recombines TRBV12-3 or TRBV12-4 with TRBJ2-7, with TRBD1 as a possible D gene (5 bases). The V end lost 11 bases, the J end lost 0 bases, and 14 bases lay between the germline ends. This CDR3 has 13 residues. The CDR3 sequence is CASLGAPSYEQYF. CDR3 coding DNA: TGTGCCTCGCTTGGGGCCCCCTCCTACGAGCAGTACTTC.

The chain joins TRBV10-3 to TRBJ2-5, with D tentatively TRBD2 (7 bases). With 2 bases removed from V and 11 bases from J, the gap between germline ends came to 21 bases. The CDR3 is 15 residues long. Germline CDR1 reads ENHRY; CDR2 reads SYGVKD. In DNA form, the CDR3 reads TGTGCCATCAGTGAGCCCGGGGGGCAGTCCCGGGAGCAGTACTTC. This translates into CAISEPGGQSREQYF.

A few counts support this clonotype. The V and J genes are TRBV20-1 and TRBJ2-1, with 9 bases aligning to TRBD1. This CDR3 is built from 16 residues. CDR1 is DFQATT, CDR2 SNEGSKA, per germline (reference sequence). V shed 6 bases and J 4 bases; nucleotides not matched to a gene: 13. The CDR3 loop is CSATRGRGQGYNEQFF. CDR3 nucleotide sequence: TGCAGTGCCACACGCGGACGGGGACAGGGATACAATGAGCAGTTCTTC.

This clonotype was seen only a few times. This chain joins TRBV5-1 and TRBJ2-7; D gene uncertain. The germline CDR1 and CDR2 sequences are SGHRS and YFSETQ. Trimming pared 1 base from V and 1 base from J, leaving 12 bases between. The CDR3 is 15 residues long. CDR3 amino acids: CASSLSQQVSYEQYF. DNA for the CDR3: TGCGCCAGCAGCTTGTCCCAGCAGGTTTCCTACGAGCAGTACTTC.

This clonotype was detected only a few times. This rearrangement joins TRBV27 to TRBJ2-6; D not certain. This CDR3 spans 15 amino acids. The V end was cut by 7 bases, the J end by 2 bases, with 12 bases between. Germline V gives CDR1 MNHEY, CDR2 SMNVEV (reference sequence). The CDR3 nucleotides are TGTGCCAGCACCGATTCCCCAACTGGGGCCAACGTCCTGACTTTC. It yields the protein CASTDSPTGANVLTF. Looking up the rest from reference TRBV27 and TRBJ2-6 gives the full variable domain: EAQVTQNPRYLITVTGKKLTVTCSQNMNHEYMSWYRQDPGLGLRQIYYSMNVEVTDKGDVPEGYKVSRKEKRNFPLILESPSPNQTSLYFCASTDSPTGANVLTFGAGSRLTVL.

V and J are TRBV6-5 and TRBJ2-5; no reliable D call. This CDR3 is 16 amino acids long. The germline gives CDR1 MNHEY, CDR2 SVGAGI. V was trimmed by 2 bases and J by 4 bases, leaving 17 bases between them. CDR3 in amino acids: CASSYGRTKNLETQYF. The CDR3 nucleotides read TGTGCCAGCAGTTACGGGCGAACTAAAAACTTAGAGACCCAGTACTTC.

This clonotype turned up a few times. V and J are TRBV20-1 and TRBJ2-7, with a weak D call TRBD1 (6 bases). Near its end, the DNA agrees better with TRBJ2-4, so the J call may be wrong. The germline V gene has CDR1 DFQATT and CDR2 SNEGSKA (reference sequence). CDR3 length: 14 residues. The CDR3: CSAIPLEGGNIQYF. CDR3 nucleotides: TGCAGTGCTATCCCCCTCGAAGGGGGAAACATTCAGTACTTC.

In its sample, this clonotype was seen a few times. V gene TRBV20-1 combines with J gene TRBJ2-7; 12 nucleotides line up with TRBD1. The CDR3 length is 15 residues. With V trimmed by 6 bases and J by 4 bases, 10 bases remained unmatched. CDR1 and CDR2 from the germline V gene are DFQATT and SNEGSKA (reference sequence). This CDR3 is CSAAAGTGGTYEQYF. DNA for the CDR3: TGCAGTGCCGCCGCGGGGACAGGGGGCACATACGAGCAGTACTTC.

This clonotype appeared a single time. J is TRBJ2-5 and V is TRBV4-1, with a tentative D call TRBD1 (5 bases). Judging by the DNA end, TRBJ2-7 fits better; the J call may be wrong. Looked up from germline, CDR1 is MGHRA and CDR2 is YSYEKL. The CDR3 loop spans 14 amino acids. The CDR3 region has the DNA TGCGCCAGCAGCCAAGATTGGGGCCACTACGAGCAGTACTTC. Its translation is CASSQDWGHYEQYF.

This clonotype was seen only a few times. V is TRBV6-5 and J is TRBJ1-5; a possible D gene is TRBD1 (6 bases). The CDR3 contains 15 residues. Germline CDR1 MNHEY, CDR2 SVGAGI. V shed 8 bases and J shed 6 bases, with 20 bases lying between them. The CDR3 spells CASRKFGGGTQPQHF. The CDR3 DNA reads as TGTGCCAGCCGCAAATTCGGGGGGGGCACTCAGCCCCAGCATTTT.

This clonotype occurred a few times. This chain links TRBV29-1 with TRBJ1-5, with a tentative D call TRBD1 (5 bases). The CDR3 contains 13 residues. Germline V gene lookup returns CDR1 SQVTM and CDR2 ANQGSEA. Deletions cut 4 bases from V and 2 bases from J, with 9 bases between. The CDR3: CSVGGRGNQPQHF. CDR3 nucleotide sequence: TGCAGCGTTGGTGGCAGGGGCAATCAGCCCCAGCATTTT.

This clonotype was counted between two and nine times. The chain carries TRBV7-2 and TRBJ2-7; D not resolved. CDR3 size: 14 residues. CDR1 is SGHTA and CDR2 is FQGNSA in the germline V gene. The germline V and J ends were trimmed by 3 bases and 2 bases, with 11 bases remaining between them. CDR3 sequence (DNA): TGTGCCAGCAGCTTTTACCAGGACGCCTACGAGCAGTACTTC. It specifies CASSFYQDAYEQYF.